The entry that follows covers one T cell receptor (beta chain) sequence. Its antigen remains unidentified. Other nucleotide sequences from this sample produce the same CDR3. This sample is drawn from a study of shared clonotypes between healthy human individuals. In germline, CDR1 is SQVTM, CDR2 ANQGSEA. J gave up 3 bases and V 3 bases, and 0 bases lay outside the gene matches. This CDR3 has 12 amino acids. Assay used: immunoSEQ multiplex PCR; TCRdb lists only in-frame clones, some missing. Altogether approximately 2,000,000 clones are present, 85% to 95% being singletons, with the ten largest covering approximately 0.39%. Study-wide findings and caveats: Naive CD4 clonotypes were shared across several donors at around 5%.

Material: naive CD4+ T cells from PBMCs. Subset here: CD45RA+ positively selected. The rearrangement joins TRBV29-1 to TRBJ2-7; TRBD1 matches 9 bases. This clonotype was obtained from a man aged 18-30 years in good health. Some clones in this sample may be carry-over from other donors' samples. The CDR3 loop reads CSVEGQGYEQYF. Written as DNA, the CDR3 is TGCAGCGTTGAGGGACAGGGCTACGAGCAGTACTTC.